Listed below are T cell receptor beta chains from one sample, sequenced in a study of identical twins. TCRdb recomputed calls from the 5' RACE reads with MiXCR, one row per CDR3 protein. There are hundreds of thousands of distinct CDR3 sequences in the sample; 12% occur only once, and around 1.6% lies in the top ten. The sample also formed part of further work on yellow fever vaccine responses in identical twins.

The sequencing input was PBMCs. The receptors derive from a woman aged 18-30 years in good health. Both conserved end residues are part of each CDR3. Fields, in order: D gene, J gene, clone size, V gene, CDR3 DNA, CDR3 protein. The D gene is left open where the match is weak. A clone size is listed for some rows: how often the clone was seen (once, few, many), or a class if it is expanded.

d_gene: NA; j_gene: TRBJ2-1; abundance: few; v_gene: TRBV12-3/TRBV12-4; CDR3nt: TGTGCCAGCACACGGGGGGACAACAATGAGCAGTTCTTC; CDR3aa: CASTRGDNNEQFF
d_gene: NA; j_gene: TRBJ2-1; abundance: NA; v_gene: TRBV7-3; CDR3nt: TGTGCCAGCAGCTTAGTGTTTTCCGTTTACAATGAGCAGTTCTTC; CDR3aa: CASSLVFSVYNEQFF
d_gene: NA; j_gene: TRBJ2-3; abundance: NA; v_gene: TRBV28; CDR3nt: TGTGCCAGCAGTTTGGGGGGAGGGGGCGGCGGCACAGATACGCAGTATTTT; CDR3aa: CASSLGGGGGGTDTQYF
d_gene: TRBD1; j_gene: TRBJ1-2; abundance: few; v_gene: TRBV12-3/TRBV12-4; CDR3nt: TGTGCCAGCAGTGATCAGGACAGGGCGGCAAGCTACACCTTC; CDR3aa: CASSDQDRAASYTF
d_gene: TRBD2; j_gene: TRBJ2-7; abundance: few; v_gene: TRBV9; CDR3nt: TGTGCCAGCAGCGTAGGGGCTAGCGGGAACACCTACGAGCAGTACTTC; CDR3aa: CASSVGASGNTYEQYF
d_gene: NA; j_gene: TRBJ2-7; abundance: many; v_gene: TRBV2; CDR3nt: TGTGCCAGCAGGGGATACGAGCAGTACTTC; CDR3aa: CASRGYEQYF
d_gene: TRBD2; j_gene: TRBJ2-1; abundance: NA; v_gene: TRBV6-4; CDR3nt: TGTGCCAGCAGTGAGCTAGCGGGAGAAAGCTACAATGAGCAGTTCTTC; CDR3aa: CASSELAGESYNEQFF
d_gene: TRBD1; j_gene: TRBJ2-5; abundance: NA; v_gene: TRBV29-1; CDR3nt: TGCAGCGAGGTCGGGTGCAACGCGACAGGGGTCAGAGAGACCCAGTACTTC; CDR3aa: CSEVGCNATGVRETQYF
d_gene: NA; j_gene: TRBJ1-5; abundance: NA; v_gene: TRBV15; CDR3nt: TGTGCCACCAGCAGAGGGGTTAGCAATCAGCCCCAGCATTTT; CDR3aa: CATSRGVSNQPQHF
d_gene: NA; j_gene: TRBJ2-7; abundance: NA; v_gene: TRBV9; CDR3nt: TGTGCCAGCAGCCGGACTGACAGGATCGGGAGCTACGAGCAGTACTTC; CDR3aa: CASSRTDRIGSYEQYF
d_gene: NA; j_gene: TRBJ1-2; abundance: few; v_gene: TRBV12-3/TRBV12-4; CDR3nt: TGTGCCAGCAGTTTTGCCGGGGGCAGGGGCTATGGCTACACCTTC; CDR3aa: CASSFAGGRGYGYTF
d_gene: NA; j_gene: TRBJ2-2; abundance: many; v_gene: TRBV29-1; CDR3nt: TGCAGCCTCCGGGTGACGAACACCGGGGAGCTGTTTTTT; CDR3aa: CSLRVTNTGELFF
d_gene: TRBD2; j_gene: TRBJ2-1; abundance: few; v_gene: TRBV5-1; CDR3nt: TGCGCCAGCAGCTTGCAGCGGGGGGCCAGTAATGAGCAGTTCTTC; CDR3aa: CASSLQRGASNEQFF
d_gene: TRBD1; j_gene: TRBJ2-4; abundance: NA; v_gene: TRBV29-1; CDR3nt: TGCAGCGTTGTTAGAGACAGGGTTTGTTACTTC; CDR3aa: CSVVRDRVCYF
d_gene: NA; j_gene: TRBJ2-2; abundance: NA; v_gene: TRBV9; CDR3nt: TGTGCCAGCACCCCCCCGAACACCGGGGAGCTGTTTTTT; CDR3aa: CASTPPNTGELFF